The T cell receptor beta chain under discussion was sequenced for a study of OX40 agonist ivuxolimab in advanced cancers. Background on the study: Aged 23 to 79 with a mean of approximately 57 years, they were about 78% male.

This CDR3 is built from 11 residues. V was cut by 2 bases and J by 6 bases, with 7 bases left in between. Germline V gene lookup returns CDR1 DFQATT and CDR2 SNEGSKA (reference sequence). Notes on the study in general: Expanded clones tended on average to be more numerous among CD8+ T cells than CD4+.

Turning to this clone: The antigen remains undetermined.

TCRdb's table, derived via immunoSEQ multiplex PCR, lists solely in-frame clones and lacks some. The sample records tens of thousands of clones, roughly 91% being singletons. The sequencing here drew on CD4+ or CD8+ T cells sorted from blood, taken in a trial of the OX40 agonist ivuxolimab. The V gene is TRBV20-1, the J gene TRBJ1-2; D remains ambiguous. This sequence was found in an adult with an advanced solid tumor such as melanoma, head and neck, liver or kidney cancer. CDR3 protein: CSARTRNGYTF. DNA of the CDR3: TGCAGTGCTAGAACCAGGAATGGCTACACCTTC.